Listed below are T cell receptor beta chains from one sample, sequenced in a study of T cells in Graves' hyperthyroidism and ophthalmopathy. One entry per CDR3 protein results from TCRdb running MiXCR on the multiplex PCR reads. The table has 600,000 or so distinct CDR3 sequences, approximately 44% seen once. The specimen was peripheral blood or thyroid tissue (not recorded which). The receptors come from a young woman with Graves' hyperthyroidism. CDR3s include the opening cysteine and the closing phenylalanine or tryptophan. The D gene is left open where the match is weak. Rows give clone size only sometimes, using once, few, many, or a class for an expanded clone.

>13|TRBJ1-3|TRBV19|.|.
TGTGCCAGTAGTATCGAAGACGGAAACACCATATATTTT
CASSIEDGNTIYF
>11|TRBJ2-7|TRBV29-1|.|.
TGCAGCGTCCAGGGAGGCTACGAGCAGTACTTC
CSVQGGYEQYF
>15|TRBJ1-5|TRBV7-2|.|.
TGTGCCAGCAGCTTATTTGGTTCCGACAATCAGCCCCAGCATTTT
CASSLFGSDNQPQHF
>12|TRBJ1-1|TRBV25-1|TRBD1|.
TGTGCCAGCGTTGCCCAGGGGGCTGAAGCTTTCTTT
CASVAQGAEAFF
>13|TRBJ2-7|TRBV2|TRBD2|.
TGTGCCAGCAGTCCGATTAGCGGGGACGAGCAGTACTTC
CASSPISGDEQYF
>15|TRBJ2-2|TRBV7-2|.|.
TGTGCCAGCTTTAGAGGCGGGGTCAACACCGGGGAGCTGTTTTTT
CASFRGGVNTGELFF
>14|TRBJ1-2|TRBV7-8|.|.
TGTGCCAGCAGCCCCCAACAGGGCTTCTATGGCTACACCTTC
CASSPQQGFYGYTF
>14|TRBJ1-2|TRBV7-9|.|few
TGTGCCAGCAGCTTAAACAGGGATAACTATGGCTACACCTTC
CASSLNRDNYGYTF
>16|TRBJ1-2|TRBV7-9|.|.
TGTGCCAGCAGCTTAAACGCCGGGGGCTCAGAGGGGGGCTACACCTTC
CASSLNAGGSEGGYTF
>12|TRBJ1-1|TRBV10-3|.|.
TGTGCCATCAGTGTCGGTTCCCTGGGAGCTTTCTTT
CAISVGSLGAFF
>13|TRBJ1-4|TRBV6-1|.|.
TGTGCCAGCAGTCGCGCAGGGATTGAAAAACTGTTTTTT
CASSRAGIEKLFF
>17|TRBJ2-7|TRBV7-9|TRBD2|.
TGTGCCAGCAGCTTAGATGGGTCGGGAGGGCTAACCTACGAGCAGTACTTC
CASSLDGSGGLTYEQYF
>14|TRBJ1-1|TRBV15|.|.
TGTGCCACCAGCAGCTTATCAATGAACACTGAAGCTTTCTTT
CATSSLSMNTEAFF
>13|TRBJ1-3|TRBV20-1|TRBD1|.
TGCAGTGCCCGGGACAGAAGGGGAAACACCATATATTTT
CSARDRRGNTIYF
>15|TRBJ2-1|TRBV7-2|TRBD2|.
TGTGCCAGCAGCTTAGCGGGAGCGGGGTACAATGAGCAGTTCTTC
CASSLAGAGYNEQFF
>12|TRBJ1-3|TRBV29-1|.|.
TGCAGCGTTGAAGATGGGGGAGACACCATATATTTT
CSVEDGGDTIYF